The clone carrying this T cell receptor (beta chain) was seen once. This CDR3 has 14 residues. Germline V gene lookup returns CDR1 ENHRY and CDR2 SYGVKD. V was cut by 2 bases and J by 1 base, with 8 bases left in between. The data stem from a study of control samples from healthy donors and cancer patients. Data came from immunoSEQ multiplex PCR; TCRdb stores just in-frame clones and leaves some out. The sample lists 100,000 to 150,000 clones, approximately 87% seen once, with 12% in the top ten. The clonotype was recovered from a man aged 25 to 40 in good health. The chain couples TRBV10-3 to TRBJ1-1; D gene uncertain. The material sequenced was blood. The CDR3 reads CAISEHSENTEAFF. In nucleotides, the CDR3 is TGTGCCATCAGTGAGCACAGTGAGAACACTGAAGCTTTCTTT.